This passage covers 14 T cell receptor beta chains from one sample sequenced in a study of control samples from healthy donors and cancer patients. The protocol was immunoSEQ multiplex PCR, while the TCRdb copy is restricted to in-frame clones and leaves out a portion. This table has around 230,000 clones, about 93% appearing once. Specimen: blood. The source of these receptors is a man aged 50 to 59 in good health.

This clone was recorded once. The genes are TRBV2 and TRBJ2-6, with 10 bases lining up with TRBD1. The CDR3 contains 18 residues. CDR1 SNHLY and CDR2 FYNNEI come from the germline V gene. The J segment lost 2 bases and the V segment lost 4 bases, leaving 8 bases of the junction unmatched. The CDR3 DNA is TGTGCCAGCAGTGCGGCGGGGACAGGGGCCCCTGGGGCCAACGTCCTGACTTTC. Encoded protein: CASSAAGTGAPGANVLTF. The variable domain in full, with the rest retrieved from reference TRBV2 and TRBJ2-6, is EPEVTQTPSHQVTQMGQEVILRCVPISNHLYFYWYRQILGQKVEFLVSFYNNEISEKSEIFDDQFSVERPDGSNFTLKIRSTKLEDSAMYFCASSAAGTGAPGANVLTFGAGSRLTVL.

This clone was counted a single time. This chain joins TRBV4-1 and TRBJ2-2, with a weak D call TRBD1 (5 bases). The CDR3 runs to 15 residues. Germline assignment: CDR1 MGHRA and CDR2 YSYEKL. V lost 1 base and J 6 bases, leaving 12 bases between the germline ends. CDR3 bases: TGCGCCAGCAGCCAAGCCAGGGTGGCGGCCGGGGAGCTGTTTTTT. Protein product: CASSQARVAAGELFF.

The chain links TRBV6-4 to TRBJ1-5; D is unclear. Looked up from germline, CDR1 is MRHNA and CDR2 is SNTAGT. The CDR3 sequence is 16 residues long. V was trimmed by 2 bases and J by 0 bases, leaving 11 bases between them. The CDR3 nucleotides are TGTGCCAGCAGTGACGAGGCACCCTATAGCAATCAGCCCCAGCATTTT. Protein sequence: CASSDEAPYSNQPQHF.

The chain joins TRBV6-5 to TRBJ2-7; 7 bases are shared with TRBD1. In germline, CDR1 is MNHEY, CDR2 SVGAGI. The CDR3 runs to 15 residues. V was clipped by 7 bases and J by 3 bases; unmatched bases: 12. The CDR3 spells CASTPGGQRIYEQYV. DNA for the CDR3: TGTGCCAGCACTCCAGGGGGACAGAGAATCTACGAGCAGTACGTC.

The genes are TRBV11-1 and TRBJ1-1; maybe TRBD1 (6 bases). Germline V gene sequence: CDR1 SGHAT, CDR2 FQDESV (reference sequence). The CDR3 covers 13 residues. Trimming removed 3 bases from V and 5 bases from J, with 10 bases in between. CDR3 in DNA: TGTGCCAGCAGCTTCGACAGGAGTACTGAAGCTTTCTTT. Protein: CASSFDRSTEAFF.

The rearrangement uses TRBV5-5 and TRBJ1-6, with D tentatively TRBD1 (6 bases). The CDR3 length is 15 residues. V was cut by 2 bases and J by 5 bases, with 11 bases left in between. Germline loops: CDR1 SGHKS, CDR2 YYEKEE (reference sequence). The CDR3 region is CASSLVDRDNSPLHF. DNA for the CDR3: TGTGCCAGCAGCTTAGTGGACAGAGATAATTCACCCCTCCACTTT. Looking up the rest from reference TRBV5-5 and TRBJ1-6 gives the full variable domain: DAGVTQSPTHLIKTRGQQVTLRCSPISGHKSVSWYQQVLGQGPQFIFQYYEKEERGRGNFPDRFSARQFPNYSSELNVNALLLGDSALYLCASSLVDRDNSPLHFGNGTRLTVT.

The chain has TRBV2 and TRBJ1-1; TRBD1 agrees at 7 bases. V gave up 1 base and J gave up 10 bases; unmatched junction bases: 9. CDR1 and CDR2 (germline): SNHLY, FYNNEI. The CDR3 length is 14 residues. The CDR3 DNA reads as TGTGCCAGCAGTGAAGGTAACAGGGGACGGGCAGCTTTCTTT. This codes for CASSEGNRGRAAFF.

This rearrangement joins TRBV21-1 to TRBJ1-3. TRBV21-1 is an annotated pseudogene. This CDR3 is built from 17 residues. The chain's CDR3 is CASSPLERRHFRNTIYF. In DNA form, the CDR3 reads TGTGCCAGCAGCCCCCTGGAGCGCCGTCACTTTAGGAACACCATATATTTT.

This clone has a single count. V usage is TRBV30 and J usage is TRBJ2-1, with D hard to call. This CDR3 has 15 amino acids. Deletions cut 3 bases from V and 8 bases from J, with 20 bases between. Germline-derived CDR1 and CDR2 are GTSNPN and SVGIG (reference sequence). As DNA, the CDR3 is TGTGCCTGGAGAGAGATCGGCGAAACGTTCTATGAGCAGTTCTTC. This translates into CAWREIGETFYEQFF. The entire variable domain, with the rest obtained from reference TRBV30 and TRBJ2-1, is as follows: SQTIHQWPATLVQPVGSPLSLECTVEGTSNPNLYWYRQAAGRGLQLLFYSVGIGQISSEVPQNLSASRPQDRQFILSSKKLLLSDSGFYLCAWREIGETFYEQFFGPGTRLTVL.

The V and J genes are TRBV4-1 and TRBJ2-7; D gene uncertain. V lost 1 base, J lost 4 bases, and 14 bases lay in between. Germline values: CDR1 MGHRA, CDR2 YSYEKL. The CDR3 sequence is 15 residues long. The DNA of the CDR3 is TGCGCCAGCAGCCAAGGTTGGCAGGCACCTTACGAGCAGTACGTC. This codes for CASSQGWQAPYEQYV.

The chain has TRBV11-2 and TRBJ1-2, with TRBD1 matching 7 bases. CDR3 length: 16 residues. Germline V gives CDR1 SGHAT, CDR2 FQNNGV. J gave up 2 bases and V 4 bases, and 10 bases lay outside the gene matches. CDR3 residues: CASSSWGGTANYGYTF. The CDR3 coding sequence is TGTGCCAGCAGCTCGTGGGGTGGGACAGCGAACTATGGCTACACCTTC.

This chain links TRBV7-9 with TRBJ1-2; no firm D call. Per germline, CDR1 SEHNR and CDR2 FQNEAQ (reference sequence). V was pared by 1 base and J by 10 bases, with 16 bases between. This CDR3 comprises 14 residues. CDR3 nucleotide sequence: TGTGCCAGCAGCTTAGAGGGCAGAGTAGGTGACTACACCTTC. This codes for CASSLEGRVGDYTF.

This sequence joins TRBV5-4 and TRBJ2-3; TRBD2 is a possible D gene (7 bases). The CDR3 consists of 15 residues. V lost 4 bases, J lost 1 base, and 13 bases lay in between. CDR1 and CDR2 (germline): SGHNT, YYREEE (reference sequence). The CDR3 is CASSRGAGGTDTQYF. For the CDR3, the DNA is TGTGCCAGCAGCCGGGGGGCGGGGGGCACAGATACGCAGTATTTT. Supplemented by reference TRBV5-4 and TRBJ2-3, the full variable domain reads ETGVTQSPTHLIKTRGQQVTLRCSSQSGHNTVSWYQQALGQGPQFIFQYYREEENGRGNFPPRFSGLQFPNYSSELNVNALELDDSALYLCASSRGAGGTDTQYFGPGTRLTVL.

This clone has more than one count but fewer than ten. The gene calls are TRBV19 and TRBJ2-7, with D perhaps given as TRBD1 or TRBD2 (5 bases each). V lost 1 base, J lost 6 bases, and 10 bases lay in between. CDR3 size: 13 residues. In germline, CDR1 is LNHDA, CDR2 SQIVND (reference sequence). The CDR3 region has the DNA TGTGCCAGTAGTATAGCCAGAGGGACCGAGCAGTACGTC. It translates to CASSIARGTEQYV.